This TCR beta chain emerged from a study of blood T cell repertoires in COVID-19. Across the study: Donors in the United States, Italy and Spain gave samples during acute or convalescent COVID-19. Sample material is recorded as cDNA or gDNA derived from T cells, B-cell-depleted T cells, or PBMCs.

Germline V gene sequence: CDR1 SGHTA, CDR2 FQGNSA. The junction had 15 bases not matched to a gene; V was cut back by 5 bases and J by 2 bases. The CDR3 runs 18 residues. In the source study's methods: Reference gene primer amplification gave estimated nucleated cell counts. Here immunoSEQ multiplex PCR was the method, and the copy in TCRdb shows in-frame clones only, minus some. V and J calls and clone size are given by that table; D and trimming were obtained from the DNA. Seen here are 97,000 or so clones, around 73% observed once, and the top ten hold approximately 9.9%. The TCR originated in a man between 60 and 75 years old with active or convalescent COVID-19. The V gene is TRBV7-2, the J gene TRBJ2-3; TRBD2 agrees at 8 bases. The sequenced material came from peripheral blood. The CDR3 protein is CASSKGRSGGTPTDTQYF. In nucleotides, the CDR3 is TGTGCCAGCAGCAAGGGCCGTTCGGGAGGGACGCCCACAGATACGCAGTATTTT.